These T cell receptor beta chains were read from a single sample in a study of radiotherapy plus CTLA-4 blockade in lung cancer. The method was immunoSEQ multiplex PCR; TCRdb's version includes in-frame clones alone and lacks a portion of them. The repertoire has 90,000 to 100,000 clones, roughly four fifths of them found once; the top ten carry about 26%. The source was peripheral blood, collected from a patient treated with radiotherapy plus ipilimumab. These TCRs come from a human donor with non-small cell lung cancer that progressed on radiotherapy plus ipilimumab. Each CDR3 is given with its conserved first and last residue. D genes are given only for firm matches. The size of a clone is reported for some rows only, either as once, few or many, or as a class for expanded clones.

d_gene: TRBD2
v_gene: TRBV6-1
j_gene: TRBJ2-7
len: 14
abundance: once
CDR3nt: TGTGCCAGCAGTTCGACTAGCGGGACCTACGAGCAGTACTTC
CDR3aa: CASSSTSGTYEQYF

d_gene: NA
v_gene: TRBV9
j_gene: TRBJ2-4
len: 15
abundance: NA
CDR3nt: TGTGCCAGCAGCGTACAAGGCAATGGCAAAAACATTCAGTACTTC
CDR3aa: CASSVQGNGKNIQYF

d_gene: TRBD1
v_gene: TRBV19
j_gene: TRBJ1-5
len: 15
abundance: NA
CDR3nt: TGTGCCAGTAACCTGGACAGGGAAGGCAATCAGCCCCAGCATTTT
CDR3aa: CASNLDREGNQPQHF

d_gene: NA
v_gene: TRBV28
j_gene: TRBJ1-4
len: 14
abundance: NA
CDR3nt: TGTGCCAGCAGGTCCATTGCAACTAATGAAAAACTGTTTTTT
CDR3aa: CASRSIATNEKLFF

d_gene: TRBD1
v_gene: TRBV9
j_gene: TRBJ1-2
len: 15
abundance: NA
CDR3nt: TGTGCCAGCAGCGTAGGAGGGGGCGACGGCTATGGCTACACCTTC
CDR3aa: CASSVGGGDGYGYTF

d_gene: NA
v_gene: TRBV9
j_gene: TRBJ2-6
len: 14
abundance: NA
CDR3nt: TGTGCCAGCAGCGCTCCTCCTGGGGCCAACGTCCTGACTTTC
CDR3aa: CASSAPPGANVLTF

d_gene: TRBD1
v_gene: TRBV28
j_gene: TRBJ2-3
len: 16
abundance: NA
CDR3nt: TGTGCCAGCAGTTTCGTGGACAGGGAGAGCACAGATACGCAGTATTTT
CDR3aa: CASSFVDRESTDTQYF

d_gene: NA
v_gene: TRBV9
j_gene: TRBJ2-1
len: 16
abundance: NA
CDR3nt: TGTGCCAGCAGCGTAGGTTCGGGAGTGTACTACAATGAGCAGTTCTTC
CDR3aa: CASSVGSGVYYNEQFF

d_gene: NA
v_gene: TRBV6-5
j_gene: TRBJ1-5
len: 15
abundance: NA
CDR3nt: TGTGCCAGCAGTTACGGGGGTAAGAGCAATCAGCCCCAGCATTTT
CDR3aa: CASSYGGKSNQPQHF

d_gene: NA
v_gene: TRBV28
j_gene: TRBJ2-7
len: 14
abundance: NA
CDR3nt: TGTGCCAGCAGCCTAACAGGGAGGAGGCGCGAGCAGTACTTC
CDR3aa: CASSLTGRRREQYF

d_gene: NA
v_gene: TRBV6-5
j_gene: TRBJ1-2
len: 16
abundance: NA
CDR3nt: TGTGCCAGCAGTTCCACTGGACCGGCCCGGGACTATGGCTACACCTTC
CDR3aa: CASSSTGPARDYGYTF

d_gene: NA
v_gene: TRBV6-5
j_gene: TRBJ1-1
len: 13
abundance: NA
CDR3nt: TGTGCCAGCAGGCGGACAATGAACACTGAAGCTTTCTTT
CDR3aa: CASRRTMNTEAFF

d_gene: NA
v_gene: TRBV27
j_gene: TRBJ1-5
len: 13
abundance: once
CDR3nt: TGTGCCAGCAGTTTATCGGCCCGTCAGCCCCAGCATTTT
CDR3aa: CASSLSARQPQHF

d_gene: NA
v_gene: TRBV7-9
j_gene: TRBJ2-2
len: 15
abundance: NA
CDR3nt: TGTGCCAGCAGCTTAGGGCAGGGCGAAACCGGGGAGCTGTTTTTT
CDR3aa: CASSLGQGETGELFF

d_gene: NA
v_gene: TRBV10-2
j_gene: TRBJ1-1
len: 14
abundance: NA
CDR3nt: TGCGCCAGCAGACACCAGCAGAGTCTCACTGAAGCTTTCTTT
CDR3aa: CASRHQQSLTEAFF

d_gene: TRBD2
v_gene: TRBV19
j_gene: TRBJ2-1
len: 15
abundance: NA
CDR3nt: TGTGCCAGTAGTCCCGGGAGGACCTCCTACAATGAGCAGTTCTTC
CDR3aa: CASSPGRTSYNEQFF

d_gene: NA
v_gene: TRBV14
j_gene: TRBJ1-4
len: 15
abundance: NA
CDR3nt: TGTGCCAGCAGCCGCAAGACAGCGAAAAATGAAAAACTGTTTTTT
CDR3aa: CASSRKTAKNEKLFF

d_gene: NA
v_gene: TRBV6-6
j_gene: TRBJ2-5
len: 12
abundance: NA
CDR3nt: TGTGCCAGCAGCCCCCAGCAAGAGACCCAGTACTTC
CDR3aa: CASSPQQETQYF

d_gene: NA
v_gene: TRBV28
j_gene: TRBJ2-7
len: 15
abundance: NA
CDR3nt: TGTGCCAGCAGTTTATTGGGCCGGGGCTCCTACGAGCAGTACTTC
CDR3aa: CASSLLGRGSYEQYF

d_gene: NA
v_gene: TRBV10-2
j_gene: TRBJ2-2
len: 13
abundance: NA
CDR3nt: TGCGCCAGCAGTGTTAGCCCTACCGGGGAGCTGTTTTTT
CDR3aa: CASSVSPTGELFF

d_gene: NA
v_gene: TRBV9
j_gene: TRBJ2-7
len: 15
abundance: NA
CDR3nt: TGTGCCAGCAGCCCAAGCTGGGGGAGGACCTACGAGCAGTACTTC
CDR3aa: CASSPSWGRTYEQYF

d_gene: NA
v_gene: TRBV5-4
j_gene: TRBJ2-7
len: 14
abundance: NA
CDR3nt: TGTGCCAGCAGCTTGCCGGGCCAAAACTACGAGCAGTACTTC
CDR3aa: CASSLPGQNYEQYF

d_gene: NA
v_gene: TRBV10-1
j_gene: TRBJ1-1
len: 13
abundance: NA
CDR3nt: TGCGCCAGCAGTGAAGGGAAAAACACTGAAGCTTTCTTT
CDR3aa: CASSEGKNTEAFF

d_gene: NA
v_gene: TRBV30
j_gene: TRBJ2-2
len: 14
abundance: NA
CDR3nt: TGTGCCTGGATGGTCACAGGGATGACCGGGGAGCTGTTTTTT
CDR3aa: CAWMVTGMTGELFF

d_gene: NA
v_gene: TRBV5-8
j_gene: TRBJ2-5
len: 14
abundance: NA
CDR3nt: TGTGCCAGCAGCTTGAGCCAGGGGACGGAGACCCAGTACTTC
CDR3aa: CASSLSQGTETQYF

d_gene: NA
v_gene: TRBV5-1
j_gene: TRBJ2-2
len: 17
abundance: once
CDR3nt: TGCGCCAGCAGCTCTCGAGGGGGGGCTGAGAACACCGGGGAGCTGTTTTTT
CDR3aa: CASSSRGGAENTGELFF

d_gene: NA
v_gene: TRBV7-7
j_gene: TRBJ2-7
len: 12
abundance: few
CDR3nt: TGTGCTAGCAGCTTATACGGGGGTGAGCAGTACTTC
CDR3aa: CASSLYGGEQYF

d_gene: NA
v_gene: TRBV5-6
j_gene: TRBJ2-3
len: 11
abundance: once
CDR3nt: TGTGCCAGCGGGGTGGCGGATACGCAGTATTTT
CDR3aa: CASGVADTQYF

d_gene: TRBD1
v_gene: TRBV10-1
j_gene: TRBJ2-2
len: 14
abundance: few
CDR3nt: TGCGCCAGCAGTGGACAGGGGGCCACCGGGGAGCTGTTTTTT
CDR3aa: CASSGQGATGELFF

d_gene: NA
v_gene: TRBV6-4
j_gene: TRBJ2-1
len: 14
abundance: NA
CDR3nt: TGTGCCAGCAGTGACTCGACTAGCTACAATGAGCAGTTCTTC
CDR3aa: CASSDSTSYNEQFF

d_gene: TRBD1
v_gene: TRBV6-1
j_gene: TRBJ2-5
len: 15
abundance: NA
CDR3nt: TGTGCCAGCAGTGGGACAGGGGGCTCGCGAGAGACCCAGTACTTC
CDR3aa: CASSGTGGSRETQYF

d_gene: NA
v_gene: TRBV19
j_gene: TRBJ2-5
len: 15
abundance: NA
CDR3nt: TGTGCCAGTAGTATAGCCTCGGATCCGCAAGAGACCCAGTACTTC
CDR3aa: CASSIASDPQETQYF

d_gene: NA
v_gene: TRBV7-2
j_gene: TRBJ2-7
len: 15
abundance: few
CDR3nt: TGTGCCAGCAGCTTAGCTAGCGGACTAACCTACGAGCAGTACTTC
CDR3aa: CASSLASGLTYEQYF

d_gene: TRBD1
v_gene: TRBV28
j_gene: TRBJ2-7
len: 14
abundance: NA
CDR3nt: TGTGCCAGCACAACCGCAGGGGGCAGCAGAAGAGAGTACTTC
CDR3aa: CASTTAGGSRREYF

d_gene: NA
v_gene: TRBV11-2
j_gene: TRBJ2-3
len: 17
abundance: NA
CDR3nt: TGTGCCAGCAGCTTTGCTTCGACTGGGACTGCGGAAGATACGCAGTATTTT
CDR3aa: CASSFASTGTAEDTQYF

d_gene: NA
v_gene: TRBV7-3
j_gene: TRBJ2-6
len: 16
abundance: NA
CDR3nt: TGTGCCAGCAGCCCTTACACAGGGTCTGGGGCCAACGTCCTGACTTTC
CDR3aa: CASSPYTGSGANVLTF

d_gene: NA
v_gene: TRBV30
j_gene: TRBJ1-3
len: 14
abundance: NA
CDR3nt: TGTGCCTGGAGTGTAGGCTACCTTGGAAACACCATATATTTT
CDR3aa: CAWSVGYLGNTIYF

d_gene: TRBD2
v_gene: TRBV5-4
j_gene: TRBJ2-5
len: 16
abundance: NA
CDR3nt: TGTGCCAGCAGCTCGGGACTAGCGGGAGAAGGGGAGACCCAGTACTTC
CDR3aa: CASSSGLAGEGETQYF

d_gene: NA
v_gene: TRBV4-2
j_gene: TRBJ2-6
len: 18
abundance: NA
CDR3nt: TGTGCCAGCAGCCGCCTTCACTCCACAGGCTCTGGGGCCAACGTCCTGACTTTC
CDR3aa: CASSRLHSTGSGANVLTF

d_gene: NA
v_gene: TRBV7-9
j_gene: TRBJ2-7
len: 13
abundance: NA
CDR3nt: TGTGCCAGCGGCCTGGACTGGTCCTACGAGCAGTACTTC
CDR3aa: CASGLDWSYEQYF

d_gene: TRBD1
v_gene: TRBV29-1
j_gene: TRBJ1-4
len: 14
abundance: NA
CDR3nt: TGCAGCGTTACTACCGGACAGGGTAGGGAAAAACTGTTTTTT
CDR3aa: CSVTTGQGREKLFF

d_gene: TRBD2
v_gene: TRBV11-1
j_gene: TRBJ2-5
len: 13
abundance: once
CDR3nt: TGTGCCAGCTCCCGAGCGGGGCAAGAGACCCAGTACTTC
CDR3aa: CASSRAGQETQYF

d_gene: TRBD1
v_gene: TRBV18
j_gene: TRBJ2-1
len: 15
abundance: NA
CDR3nt: TGTGCCAGCTCACCAGGAAGGGGGCAATACAATGAGCAGTTCTTC
CDR3aa: CASSPGRGQYNEQFF

d_gene: TRBD2
v_gene: TRBV9
j_gene: TRBJ2-3
len: 14
abundance: NA
CDR3nt: TGTGCCAGCAGCGTCTTAAGCGGGACCGATACGCAGTATTTT
CDR3aa: CASSVLSGTDTQYF

d_gene: TRBD2
v_gene: TRBV4-1
j_gene: TRBJ2-7
len: 18
abundance: NA
CDR3nt: TGCGCCAGCAGCCACCAGACTAGCGGGAGGGATAGCTCCTACGAGCAGTACTTC
CDR3aa: CASSHQTSGRDSSYEQYF

d_gene: TRBD1
v_gene: TRBV2
j_gene: TRBJ2-1
len: 14
abundance: NA
CDR3nt: TGTGCCAGCACTCAGACAGGGGACTACAATGAGCAGTTCTTC
CDR3aa: CASTQTGDYNEQFF

d_gene: TRBD1
v_gene: TRBV12-5
j_gene: TRBJ1-1
len: 14
abundance: NA
CDR3nt: TGTGCTAGTGGTTCGGGACAGCCGAACACTGAAGCTTTCTTT
CDR3aa: CASGSGQPNTEAFF

d_gene: NA
v_gene: TRBV11-2
j_gene: TRBJ2-3
len: 14
abundance: NA
CDR3nt: TGTGCCAGCAGCTTAGAGATCAGCACAGATACGCAGTATTTT
CDR3aa: CASSLEISTDTQYF

d_gene: TRBD1
v_gene: TRBV7-2
j_gene: TRBJ2-3
len: 12
abundance: NA
CDR3nt: TGTGCCAGCAGCCGGACAGGGGATACGCAGTATTTT
CDR3aa: CASSRTGDTQYF

d_gene: NA
v_gene: TRBV5-4
j_gene: TRBJ2-7
len: 14
abundance: NA
CDR3nt: TGTGCCAGCAGCGCGGAGTTATGGGCCTACGAGCAGTACTTC
CDR3aa: CASSAELWAYEQYF

d_gene: TRBD2
v_gene: TRBV6-1
j_gene: TRBJ2-2
len: 20
abundance: NA
CDR3nt: TGTGCCAGCAGTGAAGATAGGTTGGCTAGCGGGAGAGCGAACACCGGGGAGCTGTTTTTT
CDR3aa: CASSEDRLASGRANTGELFF